One and the same sample provided the 24 T cell receptor beta chains below, sequenced in a study of T cell responses to AZD1222 COVID-19 vaccine. This table comes from immunoSEQ multiplex PCR, and its TCRdb copy is limited to in-frame clones, with some not included. The sample lists about 110,000 clones, about 90% occurring once. The sample here was peripheral blood, taken on day 0 of AZD1222 vaccination. The receptors shown here come from an adult in good health.

This clone was counted once. The rearrangement joins TRBV5-6 to TRBJ1-3; no firm D call. The V end lost 4 bases, the J end lost 3 bases, and 5 bases lay between the germline ends. The CDR3 covers 12 residues. Per the germline V gene, CDR1 is SGHDT and CDR2 is YYEEEE. The CDR3 loop is CASSLVGNTIYF. In nucleotides, the CDR3 is TGTGCCAGCAGCCTGGTTGGAAACACCATATATTTT.

V and J are TRBV28 and TRBJ2-7; the D call may be TRBD1 or TRBD2 (5 bases each). The length of the CDR3 is 14 residues. V gave up 10 bases and J gave up 0 bases, with 16 bases separating them. In germline, CDR1 is MDHEN, CDR2 SYDVKM. DNA for the CDR3: TGTGCCACCTGGGGGTTCCAAAGCTCCTACGAGCAGTACTTC. It codes for CATWGFQSSYEQYF.

The rearrangement links TRBV19 to TRBJ1-2, with TRBD1 matching 8 bases. Per germline, CDR1 LNHDA and CDR2 SQIVND (reference sequence). This CDR3 has 15 amino acids. V dropped 6 bases and J dropped 1; count of bases not matched to a gene: 7. CDR3 sequence reads: CASRPGTGRNYGYTF. DNA for the CDR3: TGTGCCAGTAGACCCGGGACAGGTCGTAACTATGGCTACACCTTC.

J is TRBJ1-6 and V is TRBV6-5; D call uncertain. CDR1 and CDR2 from the germline V gene are MNHEY and SVGAGI. Deletions cut 9 bases from V and 7 bases from J, with 19 bases between. This CDR3 comprises 15 residues. The CDR3 region has the DNA TGTGCCAGTAACACGGGAGGAGGCTACAATTCACCCCTCCACTTT. It specifies CASNTGGGYNSPLHF.

The chain recombines TRBV4-2 with TRBJ1-2; no reliable D call. From germline, CDR1 is LGHNA and CDR2 YNFKEQ. Trimming took off 0 bases at V and 8 bases at J, with 16 bases between the two ends. This CDR3 is built from 15 residues. CDR3 DNA sequence: TGTGCCAGCAGCCAAGATGGCGCCTCTCGAGAGGGCTACACCTTC. Its protein is CASSQDGASREGYTF.

J is TRBJ2-2 and V is TRBV6-2 or TRBV6-3, with D perhaps given as TRBD1 or TRBD2 (5 bases each). The V gene's germline CDR1 is MNHEY and CDR2 SVGEGT. CDR3 length equals 18 residues. V lost 7 bases, J lost 0 bases, and 21 bases lay in between. The CDR3 DNA follows: TGTGCCAGCACCCCATACTTCCGGGACGGAGCGAACACCGGGGAGCTGTTTTTT. The encoded protein is CASTPYFRDGANTGELFF.

The DNA of the CDR3 is TGTGCCTGGAGTCAAGGGGGTTCAGGGGCCAACGTCCTGACTTTC. Amino acid sequence: CAWSQGGSGANVLTF. V is TRBV30 and J is TRBJ2-6; possibly TRBD1 for D (6 bases). The germline V and J ends were trimmed by 2 bases and 4 bases, with 12 bases remaining between them. Looked up from germline, CDR1 is GTSNPN and CDR2 is SVGIG (reference sequence). CDR3 length: 15 amino acids.

V is TRBV7-9 and J is TRBJ1-1; no reliable D call. V was pared by 2 bases and J by 2 bases, with 12 bases between. The CDR3 length is 15 residues. The germline CDR1 and CDR2 sequences are SEHNR and FQNEAQ (reference sequence). CDR3 amino acids: CASSLRAAINTEAFF. DNA for the CDR3: TGTGCCAGCAGCTTACGGGCGGCAATCAACACTGAAGCTTTCTTT.

This clone has only one observation. This sequence joins TRBV5-1 and TRBJ2-5; D unclear. Germline lookup yields CDR1 SGHRS and CDR2 YFSETQ. Deletions cut 1 base from V and 1 base from J, with 11 bases between. The CDR3 length is 15 residues. This CDR3 is CASSLPLGIQETQYF. The CDR3 region has the DNA TGCGCCAGCAGCTTGCCGTTGGGAATCCAAGAGACCCAGTACTTC. Drawing the rest from reference TRBV5-1 and TRBJ2-5, the complete variable domain is KAGVTQTPRYLIKTRGQQVTLSCSPISGHRSVSWYQQTPGQGLQFLFEYFSETQRNKGNFPGRFSGRQFSNSRSEMNVSTLELGDSALYLCASSLPLGIQETQYFGPGTRLLVL.

V is TRBV12-3 or TRBV12-4 and J is TRBJ2-2; no reliable D call. The CDR3 runs to 13 residues. The V end lost 2 bases, the J end lost 0 bases, and 1 base lay between the germline ends. CDR3 in amino acids: CASSLTNTGELFF. The CDR3 DNA sequence: TGTGCCAGCAGTTTAACGAACACCGGGGAGCTGTTTTTT.

This chain connects TRBV28 to TRBJ2-1; the D gene could be TRBD1 or TRBD2 (5 bases each). V lost 3 bases and J 9 bases, leaving 9 bases between the germline ends. The CDR3 is made up of 12 amino acids. CDR1 MDHEN and CDR2 SYDVKM come from the germline V gene. CDR3 loop: CASSFLRGEQFF. The CDR3 bases are TGTGCCAGCAGTTTTTTGAGGGGTGAGCAGTTCTTC.

The chain combines TRBV5-1 with TRBJ1-1; no definite D call. The germline CDR1 and CDR2 sequences are SGHRS and YFSETQ. The CDR3 extends over 14 amino acids. V lost 0 bases to trimming and J lost 1 base, with 7 bases between them. In nucleotides, the CDR3 is TGCGCCAGCAGCTTGGAGACCTGGAACACTGAAGCTTTCTTT. Its translation: CASSLETWNTEAFF.

The CDR3 region has the DNA TGTGCCAGCAGCTTGGTGCTAGCGAGGGGCGGGGAGCTGTTTTTT. It yields the protein CASSLVLARGGELFF. The chain employs TRBV5-5 and TRBJ2-2, with a weak D call TRBD2 (6 bases). The CDR3 spans 15 residues. Germline V gene lookup returns CDR1 SGHKS and CDR2 YYEKEE (reference sequence). V was trimmed by 0 bases and J by 7 bases, leaving 13 bases between them.

CDR3 region: CASSVGDVDTQYF. In DNA form, the CDR3 reads TGTGCCAGCAGCGTAGGCGATGTTGATACGCAGTATTTT. The rearrangement links TRBV9 to TRBJ2-3; D is ambiguous. The CDR3 sequence is 13 residues long. Germline V gene sequence: CDR1 SGDLS, CDR2 YYNGEE. V gave up 0 bases and J gave up 6 bases, with 8 bases separating them.

This clone has just one count. The rearrangement uses TRBV5-1 and TRBJ1-6; D may be TRBD1 (5 bases). V lost 3 bases, J lost 9 bases, and 22 bases lay in between. CDR1 is SGHRS and CDR2 is YFSETQ in the germline V gene. This CDR3 is built from 17 residues. In DNA form, the CDR3 reads TGCGCCAGCAGCTCCAGGGTGACAGAGGGGCTGGGTTCACCCCTCCACTTT. It translates to CASSSRVTEGLGSPLHF. Together with reference TRBV5-1 and TRBJ1-6, the CDR3 gives the full variable domain: KAGVTQTPRYLIKTRGQQVTLSCSPISGHRSVSWYQQTPGQGLQFLFEYFSETQRNKGNFPGRFSGRQFSNSRSEMNVSTLELGDSALYLCASSSRVTEGLGSPLHFGNGTRLTVT.

This clone was seen just once. This chain uses TRBV6-5 with TRBJ1-3; tentatively, D is TRBD1 (6 bases). The V end lost 5 bases, the J end lost 4 bases, and 15 bases lay between the germline ends. Germline-derived CDR1 and CDR2 are MNHEY and SVGAGI. The CDR3 runs 15 residues. This chain's CDR3 is CASSPRTVGGNTIYF. DNA of the CDR3: TGTGCCAGCAGTCCTCGGACAGTCGGGGGAAACACCATATATTTT.

This clone is a singleton in its sample. The chain couples TRBV11-2 to TRBJ2-2; D is unclear. The CDR3 runs 14 residues. The germline V gene has CDR1 SGHAT and CDR2 FQNNGV. Trimming cost V 6 bases and J 1 base, with 9 bases left between them. The CDR3 loop reads CASRKFRNTGELFF. In nucleotides, the CDR3 is TGTGCCAGCAGAAAATTTAGGAACACCGGGGAGCTGTTTTTT.

The chain carries TRBV7-8 and TRBJ1-5; 8 positions match TRBD1. The germline V gene has CDR1 SGHVS and CDR2 FQNEAQ. There are 15 residues in the CDR3. The junction had 4 bases not matched to a gene; V was cut back by 1 base and J by 5 bases. The DNA for the CDR3 is TGTGCCAGCAGCTTAGAGGACAGGGACGATCAGCCCCAGCATTTT. Translation gives CASSLEDRDDQPQHF.

The genes are TRBV18 and TRBJ1-4, with 7 nucleotides matching TRBD1. The trim removed 6 bases at V and 7 bases at J, leaving 5 bases unmatched. The CDR3 is 13 residues long. The V gene's germline CDR1 is KGHSH and CDR2 LQKENI. CDR3 DNA: TGTGCCAGCTCGCCGACAGGGAGTGAAAAACTGTTTTTT. Translation gives CASSPTGSEKLFF.

The rearrangement links TRBV24-1 to TRBJ2-2, with D tentatively TRBD1 (5 bases). Trimming pared 10 bases from V and 1 base from J, leaving 15 bases between. This CDR3 has 15 amino acids. CDR1 is KGHDR and CDR2 is SFDVKD in the germline V gene. This CDR3 is CATSPLDRNTGELFF. CDR3 DNA sequence: TGTGCCACTAGTCCCCTAGACAGGAACACCGGGGAGCTGTTTTTT.

The table lists this clone with a count of one. V gene TRBV2 combines with J gene TRBJ2-1; the D is unclear. This CDR3 spans 13 amino acids. Germline V gene lookup returns CDR1 SNHLY and CDR2 FYNNEI. With 5 bases removed from V and 8 bases from J, the gap between germline ends came to 13 bases. CDR3: CASSHGSAHEQFF. Written as DNA, the CDR3 is TGTGCCAGCAGTCACGGTTCGGCCCATGAGCAGTTCTTC.

The chain links TRBV6-1 to TRBJ1-5; TRBD1 might be the D (5 bases). The V gene lost 3 bases and the J gene lost 2 bases, with 11 bases spanning the gap. There are 15 residues in the CDR3. In germline, CDR1 is MNHNS, CDR2 SASEGT. CDR3 sequence: CASSDPGWGNQPQHF. The CDR3, as DNA: TGTGCCAGCAGTGATCCAGGGTGGGGCAATCAGCCCCAGCATTTT.

The V and J genes are TRBV3-1 (or the pseudogene TRBV3-2) and TRBJ2-2, with D maybe TRBD2 (6 bases). The V end was cut by 7 bases, the J end by 2 bases, with 11 bases between. Germline V lookup: CDR1 LGHDT, CDR2 YNNKEL (reference sequence). The CDR3 is made up of 14 amino acids. The DNA for the CDR3 is TGTGCCAGCACCCCGGGGGTCAACACCGGGGAGCTGTTTTTT. Protein: CASTPGVNTGELFF.

This chain links TRBV5-5 with TRBJ2-6; unclear D gene. Trimming pared 2 bases from V and 1 base from J, leaving 7 bases between. The CDR3 extends over 15 amino acids. Germline values: CDR1 SGHKS, CDR2 YYEKEE (reference sequence). This CDR3 is CASSFGPSGANVLTF. CDR3 DNA sequence: TGTGCCAGCAGCTTCGGCCCTTCTGGGGCCAACGTCCTGACTTTC.